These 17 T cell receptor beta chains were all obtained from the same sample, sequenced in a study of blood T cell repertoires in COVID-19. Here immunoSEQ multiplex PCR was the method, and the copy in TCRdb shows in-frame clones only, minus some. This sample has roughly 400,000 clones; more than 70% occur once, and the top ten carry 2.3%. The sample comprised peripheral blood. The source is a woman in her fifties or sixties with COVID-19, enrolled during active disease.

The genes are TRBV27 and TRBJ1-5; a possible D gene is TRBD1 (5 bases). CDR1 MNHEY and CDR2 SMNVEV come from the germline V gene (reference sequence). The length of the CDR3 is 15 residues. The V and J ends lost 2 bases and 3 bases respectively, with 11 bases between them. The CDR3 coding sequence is TGTGCCAGCAGTTTACGAGCAGGGATCAATCAGCCCCAGCATTTT. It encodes CASSLRAGINQPQHF.

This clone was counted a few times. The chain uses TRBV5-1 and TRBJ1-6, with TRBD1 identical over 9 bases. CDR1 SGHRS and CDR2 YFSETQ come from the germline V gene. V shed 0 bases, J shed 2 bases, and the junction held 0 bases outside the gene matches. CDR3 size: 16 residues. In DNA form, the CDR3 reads TGCGCCAGCAGCTTGGGGGACAGGGCCTATAATTCACCCCTCCACTTT. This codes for CASSLGDRAYNSPLHF.

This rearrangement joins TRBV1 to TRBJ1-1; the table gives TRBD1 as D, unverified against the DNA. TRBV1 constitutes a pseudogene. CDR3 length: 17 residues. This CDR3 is CTSTRDSRSSMNTEAFF. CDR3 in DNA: TGCACCAGCACCCGGGACAGCCGATCCAGCATGAACACTGAAGCTTTCTTT.

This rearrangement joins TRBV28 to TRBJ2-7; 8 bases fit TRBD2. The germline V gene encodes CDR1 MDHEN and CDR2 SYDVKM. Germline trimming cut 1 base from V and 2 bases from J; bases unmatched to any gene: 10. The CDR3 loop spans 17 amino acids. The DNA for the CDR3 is TGTGCCAGCAGTTTATTCCGAGCGGGGGTCACGGCCTACGAGCAGTACTTC. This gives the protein CASSLFRAGVTAYEQYF. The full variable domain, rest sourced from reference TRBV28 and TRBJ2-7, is DVKVTQSSRYLVKRTGEKVFLECVQDMDHENMFWYRQDPGLGLRLIYFSYDVKMKEKGDIPEGYSVSREKKERFSLILESASTNQTSMYLCASSLFRAGVTAYEQYFGPGTRLTVT.

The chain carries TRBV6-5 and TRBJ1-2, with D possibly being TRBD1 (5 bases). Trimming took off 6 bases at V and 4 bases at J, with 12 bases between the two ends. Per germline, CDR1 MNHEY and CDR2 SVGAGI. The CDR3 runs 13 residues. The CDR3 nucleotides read TGTGCCAGCAGGGGGGGGGTCAGCTATGGCTACACCTTC. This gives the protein CASRGGVSYGYTF.

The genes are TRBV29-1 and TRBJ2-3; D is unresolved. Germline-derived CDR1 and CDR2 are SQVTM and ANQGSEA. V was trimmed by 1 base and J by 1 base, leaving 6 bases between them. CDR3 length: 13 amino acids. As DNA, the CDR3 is TGCAGCGTTGAAGTGGGCCGCACAGATACGCAGTATTTT. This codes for CSVEVGRTDTQYF.

CDR3 region: CASSLAGSTNEKLFF. CDR3 nucleotides: TGTGCCAGCAGCTTGGCGGGGTCAACTAATGAAAAACTGTTTTTT. This chain links TRBV5-4 with TRBJ1-4, with unresolved D. The CDR3 is 15 amino acids. Germline CDR1 and CDR2: SGHNT and YYREEE (reference sequence). Trimming took 0 bases from V and 0 from J, leaving 6 bases between them.

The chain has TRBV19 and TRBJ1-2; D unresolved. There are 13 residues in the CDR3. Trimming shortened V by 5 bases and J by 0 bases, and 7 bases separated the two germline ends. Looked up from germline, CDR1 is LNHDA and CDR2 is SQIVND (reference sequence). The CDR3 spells CASSRLANYGYTF. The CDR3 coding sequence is TGTGCCAGTAGTCGGCTAGCTAACTATGGCTACACCTTC.

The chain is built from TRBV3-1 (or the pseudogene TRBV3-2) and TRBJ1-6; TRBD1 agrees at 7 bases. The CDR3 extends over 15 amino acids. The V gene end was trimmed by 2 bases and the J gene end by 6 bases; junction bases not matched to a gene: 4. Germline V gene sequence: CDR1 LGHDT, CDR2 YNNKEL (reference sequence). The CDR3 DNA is TGTGCCAGCAGCCAAACAGGGGTTCGTAATTCACCCCTCCACTTT. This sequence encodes CASSQTGVRNSPLHF.

The CDR3, as DNA: TGTGCCAGCAGCGTAGGGTTGAGCATGTACGAGCAGTACTTC. Amino acids: CASSVGLSMYEQYF. The J gene is TRBJ2-7, the V gene TRBV9; D is unclear. This CDR3 region has 14 residues. CDR1 is SGDLS and CDR2 is YYNGEE in the germline V gene. Trimming took 0 bases from V and 4 from J, leaving 11 bases between them. The whole variable domain, filled in from reference TRBV9 and TRBJ2-7, reads DSGVTQTPKHLITATGQRVTLRCSPRSGDLSVYWYQQSLDQGLQFLIQYYNGEERAKGNILERFSAQQFPDLHSELNLSSLELGDSALYFCASSVGLSMYEQYFGPGTRLTVT.

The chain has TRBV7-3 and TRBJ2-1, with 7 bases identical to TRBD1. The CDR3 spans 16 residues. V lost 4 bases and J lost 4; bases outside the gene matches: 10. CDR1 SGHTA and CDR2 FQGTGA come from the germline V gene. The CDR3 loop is CASSSHPGTAYNEQFF. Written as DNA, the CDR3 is TGTGCCAGCAGCTCCCATCCCGGGACAGCGTACAATGAGCAGTTCTTC.

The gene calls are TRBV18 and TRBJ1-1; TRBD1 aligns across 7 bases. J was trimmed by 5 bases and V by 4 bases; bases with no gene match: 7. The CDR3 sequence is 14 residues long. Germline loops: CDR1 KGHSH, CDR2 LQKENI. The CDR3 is CASSQAQGRTEAFF. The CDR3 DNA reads TGTGCCAGCTCACAAGCACAGGGGAGGACTGAAGCTTTCTTT.

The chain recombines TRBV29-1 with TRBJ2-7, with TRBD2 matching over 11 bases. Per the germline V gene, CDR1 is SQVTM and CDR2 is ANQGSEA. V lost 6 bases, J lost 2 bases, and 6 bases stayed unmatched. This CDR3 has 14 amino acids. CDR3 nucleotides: TGCAGCGTCACGGGACTAGCGGAGCCCTACGAGCAGTACTTC. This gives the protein CSVTGLAEPYEQYF.

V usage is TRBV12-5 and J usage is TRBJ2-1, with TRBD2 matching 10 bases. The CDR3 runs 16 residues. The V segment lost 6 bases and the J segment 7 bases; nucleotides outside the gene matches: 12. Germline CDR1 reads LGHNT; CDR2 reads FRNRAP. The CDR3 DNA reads TGTGCTAGTGGGGCCCGTAAGCGGGGGGGCCGGAATGAGCAGTTCTTC. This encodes CASGARKRGGRNEQFF. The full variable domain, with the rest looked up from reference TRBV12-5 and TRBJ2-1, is DARVTQTPRHKVTEMGQEVTMRCQPILGHNTVFWYRQTMMQGLELLAYFRNRAPLDDSGMPKDRFSAEMPDATLATLKIQPSEPRDSAVYFCASGARKRGGRNEQFFGPGTRLTVL.

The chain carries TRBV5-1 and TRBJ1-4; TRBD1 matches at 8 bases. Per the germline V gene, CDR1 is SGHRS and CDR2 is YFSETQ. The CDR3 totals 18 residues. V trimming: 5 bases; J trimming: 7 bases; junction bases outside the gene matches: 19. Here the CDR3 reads CASSIPYSQGAASEKLFF. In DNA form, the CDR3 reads TGCGCCAGCAGTATACCCTACTCGCAGGGGGCGGCTTCTGAAAAACTGTTTTTT. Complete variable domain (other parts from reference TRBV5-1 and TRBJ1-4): KAGVTQTPRYLIKTRGQQVTLSCSPISGHRSVSWYQQTPGQGLQFLFEYFSETQRNKGNFPGRFSGRQFSNSRSEMNVSTLELGDSALYLCASSIPYSQGAASEKLFFGSGTQLSVL.

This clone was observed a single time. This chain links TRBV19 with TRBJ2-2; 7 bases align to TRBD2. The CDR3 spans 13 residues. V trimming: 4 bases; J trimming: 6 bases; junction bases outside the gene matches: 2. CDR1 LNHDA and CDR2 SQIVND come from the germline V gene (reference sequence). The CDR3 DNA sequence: TGTGCCAGTAGTAGCACTAGCGCCGGGGAGCTGTTTTTT. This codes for CASSSTSAGELFF.

DNA for the CDR3: TGCGCCAGCAGCTTGGCCGGGGTAGGGACTTCATCCTACGAGCAGTACTTC. Protein sequence: CASSLAGVGTSSYEQYF. The rearrangement links TRBV5-1 to TRBJ2-7, with D possibly matching TRBD2 (6 bases). The germline gives CDR1 SGHRS, CDR2 YFSETQ. Deletions cut 0 bases from V and 1 base from J, with 17 bases between. The CDR3 is 17 amino acids.